Listed below are T cell receptor beta chains from one sample, sequenced in a study of CD8 T cells in Susac syndrome. TCRdb called the immunoSEQ multiplex PCR reads again in MiXCR, with one record for every CDR3 protein. The table lists some 130,000 distinct CDR3 sequences, 94% of them singletons, with over 0.1% in the top ten. Sequencing used CD4+ T cells from PBMCs. The receptors stem from a human donor with multiple sclerosis. The CDR3 runs from the conserved cysteine through the conserved F or W. A D gene is named only where the DNA matches it firmly. Only part of the rows carry a size: once, few, many, or a class if the clone is expanded.

V gene: TRBV7-2; J gene: TRBJ2-1; clone size: NA; D gene: NA; CDR3 protein: CASARGSSYNEQFF; CDR3 DNA: TGTGCCAGTGCCCGGGGGAGCTCCTACAATGAGCAGTTCTTC
V gene: TRBV12-3/TRBV12-4; J gene: TRBJ2-7; clone size: once; D gene: NA; CDR3 protein: CASTGRIHYEQYF; CDR3 DNA: TGTGCCAGTACAGGGAGGATACACTACGAGCAGTACTTC
V gene: TRBV3-1; J gene: TRBJ2-5; clone size: NA; D gene: TRBD1; CDR3 protein: CASRKVHLSGGAETQYF; CDR3 DNA: TGTGCCAGCAGAAAAGTCCACCTTTCAGGGGGCGCGGAGACCCAGTACTTC
V gene: TRBV7-9; J gene: TRBJ1-1; clone size: once; D gene: NA; CDR3 protein: CASSLERGRTEAFF; CDR3 DNA: TGTGCCAGCAGCTTAGAGCGGGGCAGAACCGAAGCTTTCTTT
V gene: TRBV7-8; J gene: TRBJ1-1; clone size: NA; D gene: TRBD1; CDR3 protein: CASSLDGGRGTEAFF; CDR3 DNA: TGTGCCAGCAGCTTAGATGGAGGCAGGGGGACTGAAGCTTTCTTT
V gene: TRBV9; J gene: TRBJ2-1; clone size: NA; D gene: TRBD1; CDR3 protein: CASSRQGVSDEQFF; CDR3 DNA: TGTGCCAGCAGCCGACAGGGAGTTAGTGATGAGCAGTTCTTC
V gene: TRBV19; J gene: TRBJ2-7; clone size: NA; D gene: NA; CDR3 protein: CASRDTPQMSEQYF; CDR3 DNA: TGTGCCAGCCGGGACACCCCTCAAATGAGCGAGCAGTACTTC
V gene: TRBV6-1; J gene: TRBJ1-4; clone size: NA; D gene: NA; CDR3 protein: CASSSTLKGFGEKLFF; CDR3 DNA: TGTGCCAGCAGCTCCACCCTAAAGGGGTTCGGGGAAAAACTGTTTTTT
V gene: TRBV20-1; J gene: TRBJ1-6; clone size: NA; D gene: NA; CDR3 protein: CSARDGSNDSPLHF; CDR3 DNA: TGCAGTGCTAGAGATGGGTCGAACGATTCACCCCTCCACTTT
V gene: TRBV2; J gene: TRBJ2-5; clone size: NA; D gene: NA; CDR3 protein: CATKGLEETQYF; CDR3 DNA: TGTGCCACTAAGGGTCTGGAGGAGACCCAGTACTTC
V gene: TRBV29-1; J gene: TRBJ1-1; clone size: NA; D gene: NA; CDR3 protein: CSGGPGLNTEAFF; CDR3 DNA: TGCAGCGGCGGTCCGGGACTGAACACTGAAGCTTTCTTT
V gene: TRBV20-1; J gene: TRBJ1-1; clone size: NA; D gene: TRBD1; CDR3 protein: CSAMAGGMNTEAFF; CDR3 DNA: TGCAGTGCTATGGCAGGGGGCATGAACACTGAAGCTTTCTTT
V gene: TRBV19; J gene: TRBJ2-1; clone size: NA; D gene: NA; CDR3 protein: CASSIGDGEQFF; CDR3 DNA: TGTGCCAGTAGTATAGGGGATGGGGAGCAGTTCTTC
V gene: TRBV2; J gene: TRBJ1-1; clone size: NA; D gene: NA; CDR3 protein: CASRMGPMNTEAFF; CDR3 DNA: TGTGCCAGCAGGATGGGACCGATGAACACTGAAGCTTTCTTT
V gene: TRBV9; J gene: TRBJ2-1; clone size: NA; D gene: TRBD2; CDR3 protein: CASSVAPGRALNEQFF; CDR3 DNA: TGTGCCAGCAGCGTAGCTCCCGGGAGGGCCCTCAATGAGCAGTTCTTC
V gene: TRBV20-1; J gene: TRBJ2-5; clone size: NA; D gene: NA; CDR3 protein: CSASFEETQYF; CDR3 DNA: TGCAGTGCCTCCTTTGAAGAGACCCAGTACTTC
V gene: TRBV4-1; J gene: TRBJ1-1; clone size: NA; D gene: NA; CDR3 protein: CASSQVRGAEAFF; CDR3 DNA: TGCGCCAGCAGCCAAGTAAGGGGCGCTGAAGCTTTCTTT
V gene: TRBV6-5; J gene: TRBJ2-7; clone size: NA; D gene: NA; CDR3 protein: CASSTSGIPVSEQYF; CDR3 DNA: TGTGCCAGCAGTACCTCAGGAATCCCCGTGAGCGAGCAGTACTTC
V gene: TRBV30; J gene: TRBJ1-2; clone size: NA; D gene: NA; CDR3 protein: CAWSVVGGYGYTF; CDR3 DNA: TGTGCCTGGAGTGTTGTTGGCGGCTATGGCTACACCTTC
V gene: TRBV4-1; J gene: TRBJ2-3; clone size: NA; D gene: NA; CDR3 protein: CASSQDSRAADTQYF; CDR3 DNA: TGCGCCAGCAGCCAAGATTCTCGGGCCGCAGATACGCAGTATTTT
V gene: TRBV5-1; J gene: TRBJ2-5; clone size: NA; D gene: NA; CDR3 protein: CASSSERGYAETQYF; CDR3 DNA: TGCGCCAGCAGCTCAGAGCGAGGGTATGCAGAGACCCAGTACTTC
V gene: TRBV7-9; J gene: TRBJ2-1; clone size: once; D gene: NA; CDR3 protein: CASSLQLSNEQFF; CDR3 DNA: TGTGCCAGCAGCCTCCAGCTCTCCAATGAGCAGTTCTTC